Following are 28 T cell receptor beta chains from one sample sequenced in a study of T-cell memory formation after mild COVID-19. TCRdb called the 5' RACE reads again in MiXCR, with one record for every CDR3 protein. The table records about 430,000 distinct CDR3 sequences, approximately 24% of them present only once. The sequenced sample consisted of PBMCs or a T cell subset sorted from them (not recorded which). The receptors were sampled from an adult woman who had mild COVID-19 (a few samples of this study predate the infection). Cell type and time point are not known.

The CDR3 spells CASSTTGPSNTEAFF. The CDR3 DNA reads as TGTGCCAGCAGCACGACGGGACCGTCAAACACTGAAGCTTTCTTT. The chain is built from TRBV7-8 and TRBJ1-1, with D maybe TRBD1 (5 bases). Trimming took 5 bases from V and 2 from J, leaving 15 bases between them. This CDR3 has 15 residues. Germline CDR1 and CDR2: SGHVS and FQNEAQ.

In its sample, this clonotype was seen a few times. This rearrangement joins TRBV29-1 to TRBJ2-7; 7 positions match TRBD1. The V segment lost 1 base and the J segment 5 bases; nucleotides outside the gene matches: 8. Per the germline V gene, CDR1 is SQVTM and CDR2 is ANQGSEA. The CDR3 spans 14 residues. The DNA of the CDR3 is TGCAGCGTTGAAGTTCACAGGGGAAGGGACGAGCAGTACTTC. As protein: CSVEVHRGRDEQYF.

This clonotype has at least ten counts. This rearrangement joins TRBV5-6 to TRBJ1-2; 9 bases line up with TRBD1. CDR1 is SGHDT, CDR2 YYEEEE, per germline. This CDR3 has 18 amino acids. V lost 0 bases, J lost 4 bases, and 13 bases stayed unmatched. The CDR3 region has the DNA TGTGCCAGCAGCTTGGTGGGGGCCCGTTGGACAGGGGTCTATGGCTACACCTTC. Translation: CASSLVGARWTGVYGYTF.

The table lists this clonotype with a few counts. This chain joins TRBV7-2 and TRBJ2-1, with TRBD2 identical over 8 bases. The V and J ends lost 6 bases and 7 bases, in that order; junction bases with no gene match: 11. Germline V lookup: CDR1 SGHTA, CDR2 FQGNSA. There are 15 residues in the CDR3. CDR3 protein: CASRLSAGGLNEQFF. The CDR3 DNA sequence: TGTGCCAGCAGACTATCCGCGGGGGGCCTTAATGAGCAGTTCTTC. The whole variable domain, remainder taken from reference TRBV7-2 and TRBJ2-1, is GAGVSQSPSNKVTEKGKDVELRCDPISGHTALYWYRQSLGQGLEFLIYFQGNSAPDKSGLPSDRFSAERTGGSVSTLTIQRTQQEDSAVYLCASRLSAGGLNEQFFGPGTRLTVL.

The genes are TRBV7-8 and TRBJ2-2; tentative D call: TRBD1 (5 bases). Germline V gene lookup returns CDR1 SGHVS and CDR2 FQNEAQ. The CDR3 consists of 18 residues. The V gene lost 6 bases and the J gene lost 6 bases, with 26 bases spanning the gap. DNA of the CDR3: TGTGCCAGCAGTAACCACGAAGGGGCTTCAGGTCCCCCCGGGGAGCTGTTTTTT. Protein product: CASSNHEGASGPPGELFF.

This clonotype has a handful of counts. The V gene is TRBV29-1, the J gene TRBJ2-1; 8 nucleotides agree with TRBD1. CDR3 length equals 14 residues. V lost 3 bases and J lost 5; bases outside the gene matches: 6. Looked up from germline, CDR1 is SQVTM and CDR2 is ANQGSEA. The CDR3: CSVEGRGRDNEQFF. The CDR3 DNA sequence: TGCAGCGTTGAGGGCAGGGGGCGCGACAATGAGCAGTTCTTC.

The rearrangement uses TRBV11-3 and TRBJ2-7, with 10 bases matching TRBD1. The V segment lost 7 bases and the J segment 5 bases; nucleotides outside the gene matches: 8. The CDR3 is 14 residues long. Germline lookup yields CDR1 SGHNT and CDR2 YENEEA. The CDR3 region is CASTHGQGVHEQYF. The CDR3, as DNA: TGTGCCAGCACCCACGGACAGGGGGTCCACGAGCAGTACTTC.

The chain recombines TRBV5-1 with TRBJ2-3; 8 bases line up with TRBD1. Trimming at V came to 2 bases and at J to 7 bases, leaving 6 bases not matched to a gene. This CDR3 has 14 amino acids. The germline CDR1 and CDR2 sequences are SGHRS and YFSETQ. The CDR3 region has the DNA TGCGCCAGCAGCTTCCAGGACAGGGCATATACGCAGTATTTT. Translated: CASSFQDRAYTQYF. The entire variable domain, with the rest obtained from reference TRBV5-1 and TRBJ2-3, is as follows: KAGVTQTPRYLIKTRGQQVTLSCSPISGHRSVSWYQQTPGQGLQFLFEYFSETQRNKGNFPGRFSGRQFSNSRSEMNVSTLELGDSALYLCASSFQDRAYTQYFGPGTRLTVL.

This clonotype was counted between two and nine times. The chain uses TRBV4-2 and TRBJ1-2, with D possibly matching TRBD1 (6 bases). Germline V gives CDR1 LGHNA, CDR2 YNFKEQ. The CDR3 is 16 amino acids. V lost 1 base and J lost 5, with 17 bases in between. The CDR3 region is CASSQGRAGVMYGYTF. The CDR3 DNA follows: TGTGCCAGCAGCCAAGGGCGAGCAGGGGTTATGTATGGCTACACCTTC.

A few counts support this clonotype. The chain is built from TRBV30 and TRBJ2-3; TRBD2 is a possible D gene (6 bases). This CDR3 is 14 amino acids long. The germline CDR1 and CDR2 sequences are GTSNPN and SVGIG (reference sequence). The ends were cut back, 2 bases at V and 1 base at J, with 10 bases in the middle. This chain's CDR3 is CAWSPGTGTDTQYF. As DNA, the CDR3 is TGTGCCTGGAGTCCCGGGACTGGCACAGATACGCAGTATTTT.

This clonotype was picked up a small number of times. J is TRBJ2-5 and V is TRBV3-1; 13 positions match TRBD2. Looked up from germline, CDR1 is LGHDT and CDR2 is YNNKEL (reference sequence). This CDR3 is built from 15 residues. Unmatched junction bases numbered 2, after V lost 6 bases and J lost 1 base. This chain's CDR3 is CASRRTSGGQETQYF. CDR3 nucleotides: TGTGCCAGCAGGCGGACTAGCGGGGGCCAAGAGACCCAGTACTTC.

This clonotype was seen only a few times. This chain joins TRBV12-3 or TRBV12-4 and TRBJ2-1; D is unresolved. The V gene lost 6 bases and the J gene lost 6 bases, with 6 bases spanning the gap. The CDR3 covers 11 residues. The CDR3 sequence is CASRSSNEQFF. The DNA for the CDR3 is TGTGCCAGCAGGTCAAGCAATGAGCAGTTCTTC.

The rearrangement links TRBV4-1 to TRBJ2-5; 7 bases line up with TRBD1. The CDR3 loop spans 15 amino acids. Germline V CDR1 and CDR2: MGHRA, YSYEKL. The junction had 8 bases not matched to a gene; V was cut back by 5 bases and J by 2 bases. The CDR3 sequence: CASSYSRDRQETQYF. The DNA for the CDR3 is TGCGCCAGCAGCTACAGCCGGGACAGACAAGAGACCCAGTACTTC.

The chain carries TRBV27 and TRBJ2-1; D possibly corresponds to TRBD2 (6 bases). CDR1 MNHEY and CDR2 SMNVEV come from the germline V gene (reference sequence). Deletions cut 8 bases from V and 5 bases from J, with 10 bases between. This CDR3 has 12 amino acids. In DNA form, the CDR3 reads TGTGCCAGCGGGGCGGGGCACAATGAGCAGTTCTTC. The encoded protein is CASGAGHNEQFF.

The chain employs TRBV12-3 or TRBV12-4 and TRBJ1-1, with 9 bases lining up with TRBD1. This CDR3 contains 14 residues. V was pared by 4 bases and J by 1 base, with 1 base of the junction left unmatched. Here the CDR3 DNA reads TGTGCCAGCAGTTACAGGGGGCAGAACACTGAAGCTTTCTTT. Residues: CASSYRGQNTEAFF.

The chain is built from TRBV7-2 and TRBJ2-3, with 7 bases matching TRBD2. J gave up 2 bases and V 2 bases, and 10 bases lay outside the gene matches. The CDR3 loop spans 17 amino acids. The V gene's germline CDR1 is SGHTA and CDR2 FQGNSA. The CDR3 loop is CASSLTGGTHFTDTQYF. The CDR3 DNA reads as TGTGCCAGCAGCTTAACCGGGGGGACCCACTTCACAGATACGCAGTATTTT.

CDR3: CASSKLPGVQETQYF. The CDR3 DNA reads TGTGCCAGCAGCAAGCTACCCGGGGTACAAGAGACCCAGTACTTC. This chain joins TRBV3-1 and TRBJ2-5, with D possibly matching TRBD2 (5 bases). Germline CDR1 reads LGHDT; CDR2 reads YNNKEL (reference sequence). V lost 5 bases and J lost 2, with 15 bases in between. The CDR3 totals 15 residues.

The chain is built from TRBV10-3 and TRBJ1-2, with D uncertain. This CDR3 comprises 13 residues. V was shortened by 1 base and J by 2 bases, with 5 bases between the two germline ends. CDR1 ENHRY and CDR2 SYGVKD come from the germline V gene. CDR3 nucleotides: TGTGCCATCAGTGAGTTGGACAACTATGGCTACACCTTC. This translates into CAISELDNYGYTF.

The chain combines TRBV7-9 with TRBJ1-1, with 7 bases lining up with TRBD1. CDR3 length: 17 residues. CDR1 and CDR2 (germline): SEHNR, FQNEAQ (reference sequence). The J segment lost 5 bases and the V segment lost 2 bases, leaving 14 bases of the junction unmatched. CDR3: CASSLHPTGREGTEAFF. The CDR3 nucleotides read TGTGCCAGCAGCTTACATCCGACAGGGCGTGAAGGGACTGAAGCTTTCTTT.

This chain's CDR3 is CASRERRTKETQYF. The CDR3 nucleotides are TGTGCCAGCAGGGAGCGGCGGACAAAAGAGACCCAGTACTTC. The gene calls are TRBV11-2 and TRBJ2-5; the D gene could be TRBD1 or TRBD2 (5 bases each). Germline V lookup: CDR1 SGHAT, CDR2 FQNNGV. This CDR3 comprises 14 residues. The V gene lost 6 bases and the J gene lost 3 bases, with 14 bases spanning the gap.

The chain combines TRBV5-1 with TRBJ1-3, with D unresolved. Looked up from germline, CDR1 is SGHRS and CDR2 is YFSETQ. Trimming shortened V by 0 bases and J by 0 bases, and 7 bases separated the two germline ends. This CDR3 contains 15 residues. CDR3 region: CASSLEGSSGNTIYF. CDR3 sequence (DNA): TGCGCCAGCAGCTTGGAAGGGTCCTCTGGAAACACCATATATTTT.

The chain recombines TRBV10-2 with TRBJ1-2; 9 nucleotides agree with TRBD1. Germline CDR1 and CDR2: WSHSY and SAAADI. This CDR3 has 14 residues. The V and J ends lost 10 bases and 5 bases, in that order; junction bases with no gene match: 11. CDR3 nucleotide sequence: TGCGCCACTTATTCGGACAGGGGCTTTTATGGCTACACCTTC. Translated, it gives CATYSDRGFYGYTF.

V gene TRBV7-9 combines with J gene TRBJ2-6, with D perhaps given as TRBD1 or TRBD2 (5 bases each). The germline V gene encodes CDR1 SEHNR and CDR2 FQNEAQ (reference sequence). The CDR3 loop spans 18 amino acids. V was trimmed by 1 base and J by 0 bases, leaving 13 bases between them. The CDR3 sequence: CASSLDGTHHSGANVLTF. The CDR3 nucleotides are TGTGCCAGCAGCTTAGATGGGACGCACCACTCTGGGGCCAACGTCCTGACTTTC.

In this sample, this clonotype turned up a few times. V and J are TRBV18 and TRBJ1-1, with D perhaps matching TRBD1 (6 bases). The V end lost 0 bases, the J end lost 0 bases, and 11 bases lay between the germline ends. CDR1 and CDR2 (germline): KGHSH, LQKENI. The CDR3 spans 16 residues. This CDR3 is CASSPPFQGLNTEAFF. The CDR3, as DNA: TGTGCCAGCTCACCACCATTTCAGGGGCTGAACACTGAAGCTTTCTTT.

Only a few counts were recorded for this clonotype. This chain joins TRBV4-3 and TRBJ2-3, with no clear D. Germline V gives CDR1 LGHNA, CDR2 YSLEER. V was clipped by 0 bases and J by 0 bases, with 4 bases between them. CDR3 size: 14 residues. In DNA, the CDR3 is TGCGCCAGCAGCCAAGAGGTCAGCACAGATACGCAGTATTTT. This gives the protein CASSQEVSTDTQYF.

This clonotype has more than one count but fewer than ten. The chain links TRBV7-9 to TRBJ2-3; D assignment may be TRBD1 or TRBD2 (6 bases each). The CDR3 has 16 amino acids. In germline, CDR1 is SEHNR, CDR2 FQNEAQ (reference sequence). The V gene lost 1 base and the J gene lost 4 bases, with 15 bases spanning the gap. CDR3 DNA sequence: TGTGCCAGCAGCTTAGAACGGGGGCTCGTCGCAGATACGCAGTATTTT. This codes for CASSLERGLVADTQYF.

This clonotype has just a few counts. The chain joins TRBV5-1 to TRBJ2-7, with 10 bases matching TRBD2. The CDR3 runs to 14 residues. The germline CDR1 and CDR2 sequences are SGHRS and YFSETQ. Trimming took 4 bases from V and 3 from J; bases not matched to a gene: 4. The CDR3 is CASSQGLADYEQYF. The CDR3 DNA is TGCGCCAGCAGCCAAGGACTAGCGGACTACGAGCAGTACTTC.

The CDR3 DNA reads as TGCAGTGCCCCGCCGACAGGAGGGTCTGAAGCTTTCTTT. Its protein product is CSAPPTGGSEAFF. The J gene is TRBJ1-1, the V gene TRBV20-1; D perhaps matches TRBD1 (6 bases). Between the trimmed V and J ends, which lost 6 bases and 6 bases, there was a span of 17 bases. The CDR3 runs to 13 residues. Germline V gene lookup returns CDR1 DFQATT and CDR2 SNEGSKA (reference sequence).